The 15 T cell receptor beta chains in this list originate from one sample, sequenced in a study of T cell changes during pregnancy in multiple sclerosis. The assay was immunoSEQ multiplex PCR, and TCRdb's table has in-frame clones only and misses some. The table records 35,000 to 45,000 clones, 87% of them present only once. The sample here was CD4+ T cells from peripheral blood mononuclear cells, taken after pregnancy. Source of these receptors: a female donor with multiple sclerosis, enrolled in a pregnancy study.

The chain's CDR3 is CASSEQGAGELFF. Here the CDR3 DNA reads TGCGCCAGCAGTGAGCAGGGGGCCGGGGAGCTGTTTTTT. This rearrangement joins TRBV10-2 to TRBJ2-2; TRBD1 matches 7 bases. The CDR3 spans 13 residues. J gave up 6 bases and V 2 bases, and 0 bases lay outside the gene matches. Germline V gene data show CDR1 as WSHSY and CDR2 as SAAADI.

The CDR3 protein is CATNFRGRGETQYF. For the CDR3, the DNA is TGTGCCACCAACTTCAGGGGTCGAGGGGAGACCCAGTACTTC. The chain couples TRBV15 to TRBJ2-5; maybe TRBD1 (6 bases). Trimming removed 7 bases at V and 5 bases at J, with 17 bases between. The CDR3 is made up of 14 amino acids. Germline CDR1 reads LNHNV; CDR2 reads YYDKDF (reference sequence).

The chain links TRBV18 to TRBJ2-2; TRBD1 might be the D (6 bases). CDR3 length: 17 residues. V lost 3 bases to trimming and J lost 0 bases, with 14 bases between them. The germline CDR1 and CDR2 sequences are KGHSH and LQKENI. The CDR3 DNA is TGTGCCAGCTCACCCCCCGGGACACCCTCGAACACCGGGGAGCTGTTTTTT. It specifies CASSPPGTPSNTGELFF.

The chain uses TRBV20-1 and TRBJ1-2, with a weak D call TRBD1 (5 bases). Trimming removed 8 bases at V and 4 bases at J, with 11 bases between. Germline assignment: CDR1 DFQATT and CDR2 SNEGSKA (reference sequence). The CDR3 covers 11 residues. The CDR3 nucleotides read TGCAGTCCCGGACACACCTATGGCTACACCTTC. Its protein is CSPGHTYGYTF.

This clone has just one count. The chain's CDR3 is CASSDPGQGTNGYTF. The CDR3 nucleotides are TGTGCCAGCAGTGACCCGGGACAGGGAACTAATGGCTACACCTTC. The gene calls are TRBV28 and TRBJ1-2, with 9 bases aligning to TRBD1. This CDR3 has 15 residues. Germline-derived CDR1 and CDR2 are MDHEN and SYDVKM. J lost 6 bases, V lost 5 bases, and 10 bases had no gene match.

V is TRBV5-1 and J is TRBJ2-5, with D maybe TRBD2 (5 bases). The CDR3 runs 15 residues. V lost 4 bases to trimming and J lost 3 bases, with 16 bases between them. Germline CDR1 reads SGHRS; CDR2 reads YFSETQ. CDR3 loop: CASSLLGGSEETQYF. Here the CDR3 DNA reads TGCGCCAGCAGCCTTCTGGGTGGTAGCGAAGAGACCCAGTACTTC. The full variable domain, with the rest looked up from reference TRBV5-1 and TRBJ2-5, is KAGVTQTPRYLIKTRGQQVTLSCSPISGHRSVSWYQQTPGQGLQFLFEYFSETQRNKGNFPGRFSGRQFSNSRSEMNVSTLELGDSALYLCASSLLGGSEETQYFGPGTRLLVL.

The CDR3 spells CASSLLLAETQYF. CDR3 DNA sequence: TGTGCCAGCAGCTTACTCCTAGCAGAGACCCAGTACTTC. The chain is built from TRBV5-6 and TRBJ2-5; a weak D match, TRBD2 (5 bases). V was cut by 2 bases and J by 4 bases, with 9 bases left in between. The CDR3 runs to 13 residues. Germline-derived CDR1 and CDR2 are SGHDT and YYEEEE.

The chain combines TRBV19 with TRBJ1-6, with 9 bases fitting TRBD1. Looked up from germline, CDR1 is LNHDA and CDR2 is SQIVND (reference sequence). The CDR3 runs 16 residues. The V and J ends lost 5 bases and 7 bases, in that order; junction bases with no gene match: 9. The CDR3 spells CASSPGGQGRNSPLHF. The DNA of the CDR3 is TGTGCCAGTAGTCCAGGGGGACAGGGCCGGAATTCACCCCTCCACTTT.

This rearrangement joins TRBV6-1 to TRBJ1-5, with unresolved D. Per the germline V gene, CDR1 is MNHNS and CDR2 is SASEGT. V lost 4 bases, J lost 5 bases, and 9 bases lay in between. CDR3 size: 13 residues. The CDR3 reads CASSVKTYQPQHF. The DNA of the CDR3 is TGTGCCAGCAGTGTGAAGACATATCAGCCCCAGCATTTT.

This clone occurred once. V is TRBV29-1 and J is TRBJ2-1, with 7 bases that match TRBD1. The J segment lost 2 bases and the V segment lost 7 bases, leaving 5 bases of the junction unmatched. CDR3 length: 13 amino acids. The V gene's germline CDR1 is SQVTM and CDR2 ANQGSEA. As DNA, the CDR3 is TGCAGCGGCCACAGGGGCCCCTACAATGAGCAGTTCTTC. As protein: CSGHRGPYNEQFF.

This clone was detected once. The gene calls are TRBV6-5 and TRBJ1-2; D is perhaps TRBD1 (6 bases). Germline V gene lookup returns CDR1 MNHEY and CDR2 SVGAGI. The CDR3 loop spans 15 amino acids. Trimming removed 4 bases from V and 4 bases from J, with 16 bases in between. CDR3 in amino acids: CASSSPGQTAYGYTF. The CDR3 DNA follows: TGTGCCAGCAGTTCTCCCGGACAGACAGCCTATGGCTACACCTTC.

The J gene is TRBJ1-2, the V gene TRBV5-1, with 7 bases fitting TRBD1. The CDR3 spans 16 residues. Germline CDR1 reads SGHRS; CDR2 reads YFSETQ. V lost 4 bases, J lost 8 bases, and 17 bases stayed unmatched. CDR3 in amino acids: CASSQLGRGQRGGYTF. Here the CDR3 DNA reads TGCGCCAGCAGCCAGCTTGGTAGGGGGCAAAGAGGGGGCTACACCTTC. The full variable domain, completed using reference TRBV5-1 and TRBJ1-2, is KAGVTQTPRYLIKTRGQQVTLSCSPISGHRSVSWYQQTPGQGLQFLFEYFSETQRNKGNFPGRFSGRQFSNSRSEMNVSTLELGDSALYLCASSQLGRGQRGGYTFGSGTRLTVV.

This chain uses TRBV18 with TRBJ2-3; D might be TRBD1 (7 bases). V was pared by 3 bases and J by 2 bases, with 12 bases between. Per the germline V gene, CDR1 is KGHSH and CDR2 is LQKENI. The CDR3 runs 15 residues. CDR3 in amino acids: CASSPRGTDTDTQYF. DNA of the CDR3: TGTGCCAGCTCACCTCGGGGGACAGACACAGATACGCAGTATTTT.

The rearrangement uses TRBV27 and TRBJ2-5; a possible D gene is TRBD2 (5 bases). The CDR3 sequence is 17 residues long. V shed 0 bases and J shed 5 bases, with 19 bases lying between them. Germline assignment: CDR1 MNHEY and CDR2 SMNVEV (reference sequence). CDR3 region: CASSLSLPGSGVETQYF. DNA of the CDR3: TGTGCCAGCAGTTTATCTTTACCGGGGAGTGGGGTCGAGACCCAGTACTTC.

The V and J genes are TRBV7-9 and TRBJ2-5; TRBD2 matches at 7 bases. The CDR3 covers 16 residues. In germline, CDR1 is SEHNR, CDR2 FQNEAQ (reference sequence). V trimming: 2 bases; J trimming: 1 base; junction bases outside the gene matches: 7. The chain's CDR3 is CASSLRSSGAQETQYF. The CDR3 nucleotides read TGTGCCAGCAGCTTAAGGTCCAGCGGGGCCCAAGAGACCCAGTACTTC.